The present T cell receptor (beta chain) was sequenced within a study of blood T cell repertoires in COVID-19. Background on the study: Donors in the United States, Italy and Spain gave samples during acute or convalescent COVID-19. PBMCs, B-cell-depleted T cells, or T cells provided the cDNA or gDNA that made up the material.

Authors' methods: Amplification of reference gene primers provided the estimated nucleated cell counts. The data were produced by immunoSEQ multiplex PCR, yet TCRdb's version contains in-frame clones alone and is incomplete. The DNA was the basis for D and trimming; V, J and clone size are from that table. Among some 76,000 clones, approximately 80% were seen once, and the ten largest hold around 10%. CDR1 and CDR2 (germline): ENHRY, SYGVKD. V gave up 2 bases and J gave up 4 bases, with 6 bases separating them. The CDR3 contains 12 residues. This clone appeared a single time. The sequence came from a man between 45 and 60 years old with acute or convalescent COVID-19. The sample consisted of peripheral blood. The chain is built from TRBV10-3 and TRBJ2-7; no firm D call. CDR3 sequence: CAISEDNYEQYF. In DNA, the CDR3 is TGTGCCATCAGTGAGGACAATTACGAGCAGTACTTC.